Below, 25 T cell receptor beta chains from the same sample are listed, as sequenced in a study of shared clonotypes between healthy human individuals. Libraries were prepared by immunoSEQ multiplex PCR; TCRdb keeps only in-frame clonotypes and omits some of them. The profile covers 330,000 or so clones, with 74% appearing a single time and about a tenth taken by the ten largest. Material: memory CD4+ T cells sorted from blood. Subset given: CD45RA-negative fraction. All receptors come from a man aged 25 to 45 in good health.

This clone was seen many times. The DNA of the CDR3 is TGTGCCAGCTCACGGACAGACACCGGGGAGCTGTTTTTT. This sequence encodes CASSRTDTGELFF. This rearrangement joins TRBV18 to TRBJ2-2, with a tentative D call TRBD1 (6 bases). V was trimmed by 4 bases and J by 3 bases, leaving 6 bases between them. The germline V gene encodes CDR1 KGHSH and CDR2 LQKENI. The CDR3 is made up of 13 amino acids.

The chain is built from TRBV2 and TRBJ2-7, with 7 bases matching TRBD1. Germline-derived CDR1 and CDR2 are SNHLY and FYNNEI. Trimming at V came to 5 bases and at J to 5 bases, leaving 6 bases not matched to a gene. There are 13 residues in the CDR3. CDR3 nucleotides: TGTGCCAGCAGTCCTGAGAGGGGGCACGAGCAGTACTTC. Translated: CASSPERGHEQYF.

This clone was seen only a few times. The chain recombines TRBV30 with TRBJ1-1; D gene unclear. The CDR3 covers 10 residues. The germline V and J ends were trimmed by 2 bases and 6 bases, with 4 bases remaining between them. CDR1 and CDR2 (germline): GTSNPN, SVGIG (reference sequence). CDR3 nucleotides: TGTGCCTGGAGTAAGGCTGAAGCTTTCTTT. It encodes CAWSKAEAFF.

In DNA, the CDR3 is TGTGCCAGCAGTCGGCAAGGGACTAGCGGGCAGTATTTT. This codes for CASSRQGTSGQYF. J is TRBJ2-3 and V is TRBV6-5; 11 bases are a match to TRBD2. This CDR3 spans 13 amino acids. Trimming at V came to 5 bases and at J to 11 bases, leaving 6 bases not matched to a gene. CDR1 and CDR2 from the germline V gene are MNHEY and SVGAGI.

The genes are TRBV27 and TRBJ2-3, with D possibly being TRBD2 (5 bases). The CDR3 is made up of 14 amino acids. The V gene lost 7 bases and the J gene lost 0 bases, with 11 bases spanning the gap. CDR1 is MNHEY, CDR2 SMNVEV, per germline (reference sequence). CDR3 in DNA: TGTGCCAGCACTCAAAGGAGGAGCACAGATACGCAGTATTTT. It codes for CASTQRRSTDTQYF.

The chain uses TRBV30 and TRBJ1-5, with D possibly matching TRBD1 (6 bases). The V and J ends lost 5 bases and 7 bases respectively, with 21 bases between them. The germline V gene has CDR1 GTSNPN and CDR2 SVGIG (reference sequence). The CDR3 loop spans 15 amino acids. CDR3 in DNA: TGTGCCTGGGCCCAGGGGACGGGCGCTGGACAGCCCCAGCATTTT. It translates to CAWAQGTGAGQPQHF.

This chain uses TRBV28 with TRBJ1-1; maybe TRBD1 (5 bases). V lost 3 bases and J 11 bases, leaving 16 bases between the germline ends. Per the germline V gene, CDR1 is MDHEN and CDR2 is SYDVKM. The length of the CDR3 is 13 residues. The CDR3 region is CASSFVRGGDAFF. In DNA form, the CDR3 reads TGTGCCAGCAGTTTCGTACGTGGAGGGGACGCTTTCTTT.

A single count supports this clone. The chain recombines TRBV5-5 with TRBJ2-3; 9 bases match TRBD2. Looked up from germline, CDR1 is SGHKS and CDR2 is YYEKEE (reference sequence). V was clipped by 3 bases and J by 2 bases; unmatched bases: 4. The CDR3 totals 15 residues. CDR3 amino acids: CASSYSGRPTDTQYF. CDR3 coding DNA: TGTGCCAGCAGCTATAGCGGGAGACCCACAGATACGCAGTATTTT.

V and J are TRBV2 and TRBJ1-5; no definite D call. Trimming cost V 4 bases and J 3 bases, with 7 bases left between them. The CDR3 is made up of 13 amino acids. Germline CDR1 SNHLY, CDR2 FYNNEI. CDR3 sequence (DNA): TGTGCCAGCAGTGTGGTCCCCAATCAGCCCCAGCATTTT. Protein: CASSVVPNQPQHF. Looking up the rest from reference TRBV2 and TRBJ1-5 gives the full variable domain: EPEVTQTPSHQVTQMGQEVILRCVPISNHLYFYWYRQILGQKVEFLVSFYNNEISEKSEIFDDQFSVERPDGSNFTLKIRSTKLEDSAMYFCASSVVPNQPQHFGDGTRLSIL.

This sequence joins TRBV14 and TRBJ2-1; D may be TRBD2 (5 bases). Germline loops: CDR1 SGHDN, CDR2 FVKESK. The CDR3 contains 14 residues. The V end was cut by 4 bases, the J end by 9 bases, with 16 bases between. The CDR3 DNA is TGTGCCAGCAGCCCCGACTTCCGGACTTTTGAGCAGTTCTTC. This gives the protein CASSPDFRTFEQFF.

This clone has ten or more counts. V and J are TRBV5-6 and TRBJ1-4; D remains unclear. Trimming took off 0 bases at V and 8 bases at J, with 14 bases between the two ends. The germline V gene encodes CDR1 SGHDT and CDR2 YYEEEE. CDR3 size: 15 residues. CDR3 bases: TGTGCCAGCAGCTTGGGGGTTGTCGGATGGGAAAAACTGTTTTTT. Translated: CASSLGVVGWEKLFF.

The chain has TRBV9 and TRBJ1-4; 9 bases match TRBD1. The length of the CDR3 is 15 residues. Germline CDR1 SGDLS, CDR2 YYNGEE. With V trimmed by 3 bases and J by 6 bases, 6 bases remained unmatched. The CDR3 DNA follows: TGTGCCAGCAGCGGACCGGGACAGGGCCATGAAAAACTGTTTTTT. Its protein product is CASSGPGQGHEKLFF.

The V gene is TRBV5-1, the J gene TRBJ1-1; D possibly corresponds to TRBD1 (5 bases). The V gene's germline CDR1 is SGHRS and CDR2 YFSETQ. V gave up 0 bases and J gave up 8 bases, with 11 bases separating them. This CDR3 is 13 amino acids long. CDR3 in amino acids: CASSLGPRQEAFF. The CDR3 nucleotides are TGCGCCAGCAGCTTGGGGCCTCGACAGGAAGCTTTCTTT.

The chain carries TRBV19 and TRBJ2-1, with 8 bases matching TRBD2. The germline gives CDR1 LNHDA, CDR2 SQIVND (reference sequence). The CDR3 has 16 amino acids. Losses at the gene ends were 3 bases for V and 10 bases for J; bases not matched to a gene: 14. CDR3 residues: CASSIGREAATGEQFF. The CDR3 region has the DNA TGTGCCAGTAGTATTGGGCGGGAGGCCGCTACCGGAGAGCAGTTCTTC.

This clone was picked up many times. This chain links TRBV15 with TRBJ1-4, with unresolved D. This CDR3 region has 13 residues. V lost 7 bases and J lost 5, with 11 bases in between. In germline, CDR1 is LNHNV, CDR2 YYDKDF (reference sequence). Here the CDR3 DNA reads TGTGCCACCAAGGTCAGAGTAAATGAAAAACTGTTTTTT. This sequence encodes CATKVRVNEKLFF.

The CDR3 DNA reads as TGTGCCTGGAGCGCCTCCAATTCCAACACAGATACGCAGTATTTT. Translation gives CAWSASNSNTDTQYF. The chain is built from TRBV30 and TRBJ2-3; unclear D gene. The CDR3 runs 15 residues. Between the trimmed V and J ends, which lost 3 bases and 2 bases, there was a span of 15 bases. Germline V lookup: CDR1 GTSNPN, CDR2 SVGIG (reference sequence).

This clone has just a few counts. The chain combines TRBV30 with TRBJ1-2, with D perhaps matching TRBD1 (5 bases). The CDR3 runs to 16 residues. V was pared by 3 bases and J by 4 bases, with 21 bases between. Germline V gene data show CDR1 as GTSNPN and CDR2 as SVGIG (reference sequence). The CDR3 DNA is TGTGCCTGGAGCAGGGACGGACTCGAGTACCTCTATGGCTACACCTTC. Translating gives CAWSRDGLEYLYGYTF.

Here the CDR3 DNA reads TGTGCCAGCAGCCAAGTTAGGCGCGGAGAGACCCAGTACTTC. Translating gives CASSQVRRGETQYF. This chain uses TRBV14 with TRBJ2-5; D is ambiguous. CDR1 is SGHDN, CDR2 FVKESK, per germline. The germline V and J ends were trimmed by 1 base and 4 bases, with 10 bases remaining between them. The CDR3 has 14 amino acids.

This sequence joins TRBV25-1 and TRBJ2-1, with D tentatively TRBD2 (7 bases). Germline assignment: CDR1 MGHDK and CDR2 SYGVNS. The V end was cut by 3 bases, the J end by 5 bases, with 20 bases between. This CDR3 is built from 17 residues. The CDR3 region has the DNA TGTGCCAGCAGTGATTTGGGGGCAGGGGACTATAACAATGAGCAGTTCTTC. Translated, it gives CASSDLGAGDYNNEQFF.

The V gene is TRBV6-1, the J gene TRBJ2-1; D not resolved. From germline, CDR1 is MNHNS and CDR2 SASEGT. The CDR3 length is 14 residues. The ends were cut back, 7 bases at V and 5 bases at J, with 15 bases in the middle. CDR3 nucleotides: TGTGCCAGCACAGAAGGTAGGAGAAACAATGAGCAGTTCTTC. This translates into CASTEGRRNNEQFF.

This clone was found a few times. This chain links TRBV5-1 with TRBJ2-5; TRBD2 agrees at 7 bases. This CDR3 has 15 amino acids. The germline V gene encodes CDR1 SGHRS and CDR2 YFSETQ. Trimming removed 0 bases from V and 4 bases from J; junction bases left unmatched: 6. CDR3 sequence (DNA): TGCGCCAGCAGCTTGGACGGGAGGATTGGAGAGACCCAGTACTTC. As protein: CASSLDGRIGETQYF.

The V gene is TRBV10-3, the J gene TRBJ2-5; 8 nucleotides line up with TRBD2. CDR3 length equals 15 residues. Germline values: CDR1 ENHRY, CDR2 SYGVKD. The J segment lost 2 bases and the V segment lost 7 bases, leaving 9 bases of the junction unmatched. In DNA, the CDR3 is TGTGCCATCAAGCGCGGCGGGAGGCCTCAAGAGACCCAGTACTTC. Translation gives CAIKRGGRPQETQYF.

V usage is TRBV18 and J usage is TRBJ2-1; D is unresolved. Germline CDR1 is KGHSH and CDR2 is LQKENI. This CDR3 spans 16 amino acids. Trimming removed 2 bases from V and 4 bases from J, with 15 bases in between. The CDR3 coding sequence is TGTGCCAGCTCACCAATAGGTGGTCCACAATACAATGAGCAGTTCTTC. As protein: CASSPIGGPQYNEQFF.

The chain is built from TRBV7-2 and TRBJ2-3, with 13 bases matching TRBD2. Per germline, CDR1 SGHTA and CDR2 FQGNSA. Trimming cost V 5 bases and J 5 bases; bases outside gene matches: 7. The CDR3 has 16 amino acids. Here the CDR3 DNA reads TGTGCCAGCAGCACCCGACTAGCGGGAGGATTAGATACGCAGTATTTT. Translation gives CASSTRLAGGLDTQYF.

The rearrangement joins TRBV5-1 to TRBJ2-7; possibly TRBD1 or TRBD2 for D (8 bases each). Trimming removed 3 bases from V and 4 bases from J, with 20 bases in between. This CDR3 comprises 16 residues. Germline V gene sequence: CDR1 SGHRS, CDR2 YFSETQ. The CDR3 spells CASSSGQGLDRYEQYF. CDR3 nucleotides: TGCGCCAGCAGCTCCGGACAGGGACTAGACAGATACGAGCAGTACTTC.